The 18 T cell receptor beta chains presented below share a single source sample, sequenced in a study of blood T cells in healthy people across ages. A second PCR, run for about 7 to 11 cycles, used a sample-barcoded 5' primer plus a J-beta primer mix. A single record per CDR3 protein comes from TCRdb applying MiXCR to the 5' RACE reads. The table has 1.5 million to 2 million distinct CDR3 sequences, approximately 50% seen once. Sequenced input: blood. These receptors were taken from a woman between 40 and 55 years old in good health.

This chain connects TRBV29-1 to TRBJ2-3; D is unresolved. The V end lost 7 bases, the J end lost 2 bases, and 7 bases lay between the germline ends. Germline V lookup: CDR1 SQVTM, CDR2 ANQGSEA. This CDR3 region has 11 residues. In DNA form, the CDR3 reads TGCAGCGCCCAGACCACAGATACGCAGTATTTT. It encodes CSAQTTDTQYF.

The chain is built from TRBV24-1 and TRBJ2-6; D ambiguous. V was cut by 9 bases and J by 0 bases, with 14 bases left in between. The CDR3 runs to 16 residues. Germline CDR1 reads KGHDR; CDR2 reads SFDVKD. In DNA form, the CDR3 reads TGTGCCACCTGTGCCGGTTGGAACTCTGGGGCCAACGTCCTGACTTTC. Translated: CATCAGWNSGANVLTF.

This clonotype was observed a few times. The rearrangement joins TRBV7-2 to TRBJ2-6; 8 bases are a match to TRBD2. J gave up 5 bases and V 1 base, and 4 bases lay outside the gene matches. The CDR3 is 16 amino acids. Germline CDR1 and CDR2: SGHTA and FQGNSA. The CDR3 protein is CASSLDGGVRANVLTF. Here the CDR3 DNA reads TGTGCCAGCAGCTTAGACGGGGGGGTTAGGGCCAACGTCCTGACTTTC.

This clonotype was detected a few times. This chain uses TRBV4-3 with TRBJ2-1; TRBD1 or TRBD2 may be the D gene (6 bases each). The CDR3 is 18 amino acids. V was cut by 1 base and J by 9 bases, with 25 bases left in between. Germline values: CDR1 LGHNA, CDR2 YSLEER. The CDR3 sequence: CASSQVTPGYEGGVEQFF. CDR3 in DNA: TGCGCCAGCAGCCAAGTTACCCCAGGTTATGAGGGGGGCGTTGAGCAGTTCTTC.

CDR3 DNA sequence: TGTGCCAGCAGTTATCGGGGGTCCTATAATTCACCCCTCCACTTT. Translated: CASSYRGSYNSPLHF. The chain is built from TRBV6-5 and TRBJ1-6, with TRBD1 as a possible D gene (5 bases). The V gene lost 3 bases and the J gene lost 1 base, with 7 bases spanning the gap. The length of the CDR3 is 15 residues. Looked up from germline, CDR1 is MNHEY and CDR2 is SVGAGI.

The V call is TRBV5-1, the J call TRBJ1-5, with TRBD1 identical over 7 bases. The ends lost 4 bases at V and 4 bases at J; junction bases unmatched: 14. The CDR3 contains 17 residues. Germline V gives CDR1 SGHRS, CDR2 YFSETQ. The CDR3 region has the DNA TGCGCCAGCAGCCTCGGGACAGAACTAGGACTAAATCAGCCCCAGCATTTT. It encodes CASSLGTELGLNQPQHF. The full variable domain, with the rest looked up from reference TRBV5-1 and TRBJ1-5, is KAGVTQTPRYLIKTRGQQVTLSCSPISGHRSVSWYQQTPGQGLQFLFEYFSETQRNKGNFPGRFSGRQFSNSRSEMNVSTLELGDSALYLCASSLGTELGLNQPQHFGDGTRLSIL.

The rearrangement joins TRBV28 to TRBJ2-1; D tentatively fits TRBD1 or TRBD2 (6 bases each). Germline V lookup: CDR1 MDHEN, CDR2 SYDVKM. Trimming took 5 bases from V and 2 from J, leaving 10 bases between them. CDR3 size: 14 residues. DNA for the CDR3: TGTGCCAGCAGTAGGGGGGCCCCCTACAATGAGCAGTTCTTC. This codes for CASSRGAPYNEQFF.

This clonotype was detected only a few times. The chain employs TRBV6-1 and TRBJ2-7, with no clear D. Trimming cost V 3 bases and J 1 base, with 4 bases left between them. This CDR3 comprises 12 residues. Germline CDR1 and CDR2: MNHNS and SASEGT. CDR3: CASSDWSYEQYF. The CDR3 DNA reads as TGTGCCAGCAGTGATTGGTCCTACGAGCAGTACTTC.

This chain joins TRBV3-1 and TRBJ2-7; D unresolved. This CDR3 spans 17 amino acids. With 6 bases removed from V and 4 bases from J, the gap between germline ends came to 25 bases. CDR1 LGHDT and CDR2 YNNKEL come from the germline V gene (reference sequence). The DNA of the CDR3 is TGTGCCAGCAGTCGCCTAGATGGAGACCACATGGTTTACGAGCAGTACTTC. It is translated as CASSRLDGDHMVYEQYF.

The J gene is TRBJ2-1, the V gene TRBV7-9; D perhaps matches TRBD1 (6 bases). The V end lost 4 bases, the J end lost 9 bases, and 16 bases lay between the germline ends. Germline CDR1 reads SEHNR; CDR2 reads FQNEAQ (reference sequence). This CDR3 region has 14 residues. The CDR3 DNA follows: TGTGCCAGCAGCTCGACCGGGACACGGGGTGAGCAGTTCTTC. Amino acid sequence: CASSSTGTRGEQFF.

This clonotype has more than one count but fewer than ten. The V gene is TRBV6-1, the J gene TRBJ2-5; TRBD2 might be the D (5 bases). CDR3 length equals 13 residues. The V and J ends lost 2 bases and 5 bases respectively, with 9 bases between them. Germline V lookup: CDR1 MNHNS, CDR2 SASEGT. The CDR3 region is CASSELARETQYF. The CDR3 DNA sequence: TGTGCCAGCAGTGAACTAGCTCGGGAGACCCAGTACTTC.

This clonotype was observed at least ten times. The chain uses TRBV21-1 and TRBJ2-1; no DNA check was done on the table's D call, TRBD1. TRBV21-1 is given as a pseudogene. The CDR3 sequence is 15 residues long. Here the CDR3 reads CASLRRDSTYNEQFF. In DNA form, the CDR3 reads TGTGCCAGCCTGAGGCGGGACAGCACCTACAATGAGCAGTTCTTC.

This chain uses TRBV20-1 with TRBJ1-2; perhaps TRBD1 as D (6 bases). This CDR3 is built from 15 residues. In germline, CDR1 is DFQATT, CDR2 SNEGSKA (reference sequence). V was cut by 0 bases and J by 5 bases, with 16 bases left in between. The CDR3 DNA reads as TGCAGTGCTAGAGATCTAAACAGGGAAGGTTATGGCTACACCTTC. Amino acids: CSARDLNREGYGYTF.

The chain joins TRBV20-1 to TRBJ2-5, with TRBD1 matching over 8 bases. Germline V gives CDR1 DFQATT, CDR2 SNEGSKA (reference sequence). The CDR3 contains 14 residues. V shed 3 bases, J shed 5 bases, and the junction held 8 bases outside the gene matches. This chain's CDR3 is CSASQGANVETQYF. CDR3 nucleotide sequence: TGCAGTGCTAGCCAGGGGGCGAATGTGGAGACCCAGTACTTC.

A single count supports this clonotype. V usage is TRBV7-2 and J usage is TRBJ2-6; D unclear. This CDR3 contains 17 residues. Germline assignment: CDR1 SGHTA and CDR2 FQGNSA. The V end was cut by 3 bases, the J end by 0 bases, with 12 bases between. The CDR3 bases are TGTGCCAGCAGCTTGGACCCGGCCGGCTCTGGGGCCAACGTCCTGACTTTC. Its protein product is CASSLDPAGSGANVLTF.

This chain links TRBV6-2 or TRBV6-3 with TRBJ2-7; D perhaps matches TRBD2 (5 bases). Germline V gives CDR1 MNHEY, CDR2 SVGEGT. The V gene lost 2 bases and the J gene lost 5 bases, with 10 bases spanning the gap. The CDR3 length is 13 residues. The CDR3 is CASSYPGIHEQYF. The CDR3 DNA sequence: TGTGCCAGCAGTTACCCCGGGATCCACGAGCAGTACTTC.

This clonotype came up a few times. The chain recombines TRBV20-1 with TRBJ2-4; a possible D gene is TRBD2 (6 bases). The length of the CDR3 is 13 residues. V dropped 0 bases and J dropped 6 bases, with 9 bases sitting between them. The germline gives CDR1 DFQATT, CDR2 SNEGSKA (reference sequence). CDR3 coding DNA: TGCAGTGCTAGAGATCCGGGGGTAAACATTCAGTACTTC. Its translation: CSARDPGVNIQYF.

V gene TRBV10-3 combines with J gene TRBJ2-5; 9 bases line up with TRBD2. The ends lost 7 bases at V and 11 bases at J; junction bases unmatched: 14. This CDR3 spans 14 amino acids. Germline V gene lookup returns CDR1 ENHRY and CDR2 SYGVKD. The CDR3 nucleotides read TGTGCCATCAACCAGCGGGGGGCCGACAATGAGCAGTACTTC. Translating it yields CAINQRGADNEQYF.